What follows are 18 T cell receptor beta chains derived from one specimen sequenced in a study of T cells in women clearing cervical HPV infection. Sequencing used immunoSEQ multiplex PCR; TCRdb keeps in-frame clones, though not all of them. The data show 31,000 or so clones, and the top ten clones hold roughly 3.4%. The source material was blood buffy coat. The receptors originated from a woman aged 18-69 years with a cervical HPV16 infection that either progressed to CIN3+ or cleared (not recorded which).

CDR3 sequence reads: CASSQEREANNEQFF. The sequenced part of the CDR3 DNA is TGTGCCAGCAGCCAAGAGCGGGAGGCCAACAATGAG. The chain employs TRBV5-6 and TRBJ2-1, with 9 positions matching TRBD2. Read data end 3 residues before the CDR3 end; the end is taken from the germline J gene. This CDR3 comprises 15 residues. Germline lookup yields CDR1 SGHDT and CDR2 YYEEEE. Germline trimming cut 4 bases from V and 5 bases from J; bases unmatched to any gene: 7.

On this clone: Read coverage stops 3 residues before the CDR3 terminus; the germline J gene supplies the remainder. The chain is built from TRBV6-4 and TRBJ2-3; TRBD2 might be the D (6 bases). Between the trimmed V and J ends, which lost 3 bases and 0 bases, there was a span of 7 bases. The CDR3 is 14 residues long. Per germline, CDR1 MRHNA and CDR2 SNTAGT. The CDR3 region is CASSESGSTDTQYF. The CDR3 DNA, read in part, is TGTGCCAGCAGTGAAAGCGGGAGCACAGATACG.

Remarks on this clone: The read gets to within 3 residues of the CDR3 end, and the germline J gene fills in the rest. This chain joins TRBV30 and TRBJ1-4; weak D call: TRBD1 (6 bases). The CDR3 runs to 16 residues. V was cut by 3 bases and J by 4 bases, with 18 bases left in between. Germline V gene data show CDR1 as GTSNPN and CDR2 as SVGIG (reference sequence). The CDR3 DNA, read in part, is TGTGCCTGGAGGGCCAGACGGGGGGCAGATAATGAAAAA. Its protein product is CAWRARRGADNEK. The complete CDR3 protein is CAWRARRGADNEKLFF.

Note on this clone: The DNA ends 3 residues before the CDR3 does, and the rest of the CDR3 is filled in from the germline J gene. The chain links TRBV19 to TRBJ1-6; a weak D match, TRBD1 (6 bases). Trimming shortened V by 6 bases and J by 5 bases, and 14 bases separated the two germline ends. The CDR3 loop spans 15 amino acids. Germline-derived CDR1 and CDR2 are LNHDA and SQIVND (reference sequence). The part of the CDR3 DNA that was read is TGTGCCAGTAGGAAAAACAACAGGGATAATTCACCC. Protein product: CASRKNNRDNSP. The complete CDR3 protein is CASRKNNRDNSPLHF.

About this clone: The CDR3 end falls 3 residues outside the read, so it is completed with the germline J gene. The chain recombines TRBV4-2 with TRBJ2-6; 9 positions match TRBD1. The length of the CDR3 is 18 residues. V dropped 4 bases and J dropped 0; count of bases not matched to a gene: 7. Germline V gene sequence: CDR1 LGHNA, CDR2 YNFKEQ. The CDR3 here is CASSPAGQGFSGANVLTF. The sequenced part of the CDR3 DNA is TGTGCCAGCAGCCCAGCGGGACAGGGATTCTCTGGGGCCAACGTC.

Concerning this clone: The CDR3 goes on 3 residues after the read ends, and that part is filled in from the germline J gene. Different DNA sequences within this sample yield the same CDR3. This sequence joins TRBV6-1 and TRBJ1-2; 9 nucleotides agree with TRBD1. The germline V gene encodes CDR1 MNHNS and CDR2 SASEGT. CDR3 length: 13 amino acids. The part of the CDR3 DNA that was read is TGTGCCAGCAGGGAACAGGGGGCGCTTGGT. Translated, it gives CASREQGALG. In full, the CDR3 is CASREQGALGYTF.

Note on this clone: The read gets to within 3 residues of the CDR3 end, and the germline J gene fills in the rest. The genes are TRBV20-1 and TRBJ2-3; 11 bases align to TRBD2. Germline-derived CDR1 and CDR2 are DFQATT and SNEGSKA (reference sequence). With V trimmed by 2 bases and J by 3 bases, 4 bases remained unmatched. The CDR3 is made up of 15 amino acids. The CDR3 bases that were read are TGCAGTGCTAGACTAGCGGGAGGAAGGACAGATACG. Its protein is CSARLAGGRTDT. The full-length CDR3 reads as CSARLAGGRTDTQYF.

Worth noting for this clone: The read halts 3 residues ahead of the CDR3 end, with the missing end drawn from the germline J gene. The chain uses TRBV5-1 and TRBJ2-1; a weak D match, TRBD1 (6 bases). Trimming took off 3 bases at V and 6 bases at J, with 16 bases between the two ends. Looked up from germline, CDR1 is SGHRS and CDR2 is YFSETQ. CDR3 size: 15 residues. CDR3 in amino acids: CASSSGGDRRNEQFF. The CDR3 DNA, read in part, is TGCGCCAGCAGCTCTGGAGGCGACAGGCGCAATGAG.

As for this clone: The missing CDR3 end, 3 residues past where the read stops, is filled in from the germline J gene. The chain carries TRBV2 and TRBJ2-5; 7 bases fit TRBD2. V lost 8 bases to trimming and J lost 2 bases; unmatched junction nucleotides: 8. The CDR3 has 14 residues. CDR1 and CDR2 (germline): SNHLY, FYNNEI. The part of the CDR3 DNA that was read is TGTGCCAGCGATTATGGGGGGGGGCAAGAGACC. Translated, it gives CASDYGGGQET. The full CDR3 reads CASDYGGGQETQYF. The complete variable domain, with remaining parts taken from reference TRBV2 and TRBJ2-5, reads EPEVTQTPSHQVTQMGQEVILRCVPISNHLYFYWYRQILGQKVEFLVSFYNNEISEKSEIFDDQFSVERPDGSNFTLKIRSTKLEDSAMYFCASDYGGGQETQYFGPGTRLLVL.

With regard to this clone: Germline is not matched at one junction end, which may reflect a read error. The read comes to an end 3 residues before the CDR3 does, leaving the germline J gene to fill in the end. Other DNA variants within this sample encode the same CDR3. The chain uses TRBV18 and TRBJ1-3; TRBD1 agrees at 11 bases. This CDR3 has 15 residues. The germline V gene has CDR1 KGHSH and CDR2 LQKENI. CDR3 DNA (partial): TGTGCCAGCTCTCGAGGACAGGGGGCTCGAAACACA. It yields the protein CASSRGQGARNT. The full-length CDR3 reads as CASSRGQGARNTIYF.

To note about this clone: The read ends 3 residues shy of where the CDR3 ends; the end is completed using the germline J gene. V is TRBV30 and J is TRBJ1-5; tentative D call: TRBD1 (5 bases). Germline lookup yields CDR1 GTSNPN and CDR2 SVGIG (reference sequence). The CDR3 loop spans 13 amino acids. Deletions cut 4 bases from V and 3 bases from J, with 10 bases between. The CDR3 sequence: CAWNGRDNQPQHF. The covered CDR3 bases are TGTGCCTGGAACGGCAGGGACAATCAGCCC.

A word on this clone: The CDR3 goes on 3 residues after the read ends, and that part is filled in from the germline J gene. The chain uses TRBV6-2 or TRBV6-3 and TRBJ2-7, with 8 positions matching TRBD1. Germline V gene lookup returns CDR1 MNHEY and CDR2 SVGEGT. J gave up 3 bases and V 6 bases, and 7 bases lay outside the gene matches. The CDR3 runs to 14 residues. The sequenced part of the CDR3 DNA is TGTGCCAGCAGAACCGGGACAGGAGACTACGAG. Translated: CASRTGTGDYE. The whole CDR3 protein reads CASRTGTGDYEQYF.

As regards this clone: The missing CDR3 end, 3 residues past where the read stops, is filled in from the germline J gene. The chain employs TRBV2 and TRBJ1-2, with unresolved D. Per the germline V gene, CDR1 is SNHLY and CDR2 is FYNNEI. CDR3 size: 14 residues. CDR3 protein: CAEGRGSSYNDYTF. The covered CDR3 bases are TGTGCCGAAGGCCGGGGAAGCTCCTACAATGAC.

As to this clone: The sequence runs out 3 residues before the end of the CDR3; the remainder is reconstructed from the germline J gene. The chain uses TRBV20-1 and TRBJ1-2; D call uncertain. V dropped 0 bases and J dropped 5 bases, with 19 bases sitting between them. The CDR3 is 16 residues long. CDR1 is DFQATT, CDR2 SNEGSKA, per germline (reference sequence). The CDR3: CSARDSGDPGEYGYTF. CDR3 bases read: TGCAGTGCTAGAGATAGCGGGGATCCGGGAGAATATGGC.

Remarks on this clone: The read terminates 3 residues before the CDR3 end, so the remaining end is supplied by the germline J gene. The V gene is TRBV29-1, the J gene TRBJ1-2; D possibly corresponds to TRBD1 (5 bases). The CDR3 has 13 amino acids. Per the germline V gene, CDR1 is SQVTM and CDR2 is ANQGSEA. CDR3 residues: CSAGTSGNNDYTF. Incomplete CDR3 DNA: TGCAGCGCCGGGACTAGCGGTAACAATGAC.

A remark on this clone: The read falls 3 residues short of the CDR3 end, and the missing part is taken from the germline J gene. This sequence joins TRBV20-1 and TRBJ2-5, with a possible D match to TRBD2 (6 bases). The CDR3 contains 16 residues. CDR1 is DFQATT, CDR2 SNEGSKA, per germline (reference sequence). V was shortened by 4 bases and J by 1 base, with 19 bases between the two germline ends. The covered CDR3 bases are TGCAGTGCTACCCCGACTAGATTCGGGCCCCAAGAGACC. It codes for CSATPTRFGPQET. In full, the CDR3 is CSATPTRFGPQETQYF.

Details on this clone: The read ends 3 residues shy of where the CDR3 ends; the end is completed using the germline J gene. The chain is built from TRBV2 and TRBJ2-1, with D perhaps TRBD2 (5 bases). Germline CDR1 is SNHLY and CDR2 is FYNNEI. V dropped 2 bases and J dropped 9 bases, with 11 bases sitting between them. There are 13 residues in the CDR3. The CDR3 sequence is CASSEWERGEQFF. The CDR3 bases that were read are TGTGCCAGCAGTGAATGGGAACGGGGTGAG.

About this clone itself: One junction end disagrees with the germline gene, perhaps due to a read error. From the germline J gene comes the end of the CDR3, since the read stops 3 residues before it. The genes are TRBV30 and TRBJ2-3; 7 nucleotides line up with TRBD1. Germline values: CDR1 GTSNPN, CDR2 SVGIG (reference sequence). This CDR3 is 14 amino acids long. CDR3 sequence: CACSRDRDAETQYF. The part of the CDR3 DNA that was read is TGTGCCTGCTCCCGAGACAGGGACGCAGAGACG.